This T cell receptor beta chain was captured in a study of cytomegalovirus exposure and HLA in healthy donors. A remark on this clone: Its antigen is still unknown.

Notes on the study in general: In the roughly 120 validation repertoires, a later analysis found that first-cohort TCR clusters tended to co-occur. Researchers counted some 150 TCR beta chains as cytomegalovirus-associated. A classifier reportedly called cytomegalovirus status with high sensitivity and specificity.

The CDR3 contains 12 residues. V was pared by 3 bases and J by 2 bases, with 5 bases between. Germline loops: CDR1 LNHNV, CDR2 YYDKDF (reference sequence). These donors were members of the roughly 120-subject validation cohort, a group separate from the approximately 670-subject first cohort. Measured with immunoSEQ multiplex PCR; TCRdb has only the in-frame clones, and not every one. In the table there are some 250,000 clones, 80% to 95% of which are singletons. J is TRBJ2-7 and V is TRBV15; no clear D. Sequenced material: PBMCs. The sequence was collected from a woman in her 30s in good health and CMV-seronegative. The CDR3 loop is CATSRSTYEQYF. The CDR3 DNA follows: TGTGCCACCAGCAGGAGCACCTACGAGCAGTACTTC.